The entry that follows covers one TCR beta chain sequence. No antigen is known for it. CDR1 is SGHRS, CDR2 YFSETQ, per germline. This CDR3 has 14 residues. The V end lost 6 bases, the J end lost 7 bases, and 20 bases lay between the germline ends. These data originate in a study of blood T cells in healthy people across ages. Points from the study as a whole: When one million T cells were used, diversity estimates were thought to be underestimates. Long-lived donors carried more naive CD4+ cells and greater diversity than aged donors.

It was with a sample-barcoded 5' primer and a J-beta primer mix that a second PCR of about 7 to 12 cycles was run. Researchers report that a template-switch adaptor with 12 random nucleotides tagged each cDNA molecule. At least 2.5 million CDR3-containing paired-end reads were obtained per sample. One entry per CDR3 protein results from TCRdb running MiXCR on the 5' RACE reads. The sample holds hundreds of thousands of distinct CDR3 sequences; around 48% are singletons and the top ten take roughly 30%. The chain uses TRBV5-1 and TRBJ2-7; tentatively, D is TRBD2 (6 bases). Sequences were obtained from blood. This clonotype originated in an older woman in good health. CDR3 DNA: TGCGCCAGCACCCGTGGAGGGGAATCGGGTGAGCAGTACTTC. Translated, it gives CASTRGGESGEQYF.